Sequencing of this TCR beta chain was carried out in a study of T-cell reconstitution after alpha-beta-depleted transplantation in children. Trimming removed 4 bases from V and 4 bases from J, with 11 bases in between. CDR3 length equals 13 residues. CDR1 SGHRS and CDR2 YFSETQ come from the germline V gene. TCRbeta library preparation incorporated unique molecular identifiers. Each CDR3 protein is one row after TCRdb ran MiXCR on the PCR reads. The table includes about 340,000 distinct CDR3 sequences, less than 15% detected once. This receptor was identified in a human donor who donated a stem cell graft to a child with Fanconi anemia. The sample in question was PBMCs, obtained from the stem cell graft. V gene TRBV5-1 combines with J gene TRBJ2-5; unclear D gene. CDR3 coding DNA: TGCGCCAGCAGCAAAGGTAGTGGAGAGACCCAGTACTTC. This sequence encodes CASSKGSGETQYF.